Listed below are T cell receptor beta chains from one sample, sequenced in a study of somatic mutations in cytotoxic T cells in rheumatoid arthritis. Only in-frame clones appear in the TCRdb table, and some are missing; sequencing was by immunoSEQ multiplex PCR. Among roughly 14,000 clones listed, just over 90% were seen once. Sequencing was carried out using CD4+ T cells sorted from blood. These receptors all come from a man between 65 and 85 years old with rheumatoid arthritis. Each CDR3 is given with its conserved first and last residue.

V	J	CDR3
TRBV5-1	TRBJ1-1	CASTQSTGDTEAFF
TRBV15	TRBJ2-3	CATRASGTDTQYF
TRBV14	TRBJ1-2	CASSPDTRGGYTF
TRBV5-6	TRBJ1-4	CASSLRQGGEKLFF
TRBV5-1	TRBJ1-5	CASSTGQGGQPQHF
TRBV12-5	TRBJ2-2	CASGLETGSGTGELFF
TRBV5-1	TRBJ1-1	CASSSTLGDTEAFF
TRBV10-2	TRBJ1-4	CASKETGDNEKLFF
TRBV18	TRBJ1-5	CASSPKGLGNQPQHF
TRBV4-1	TRBJ2-5	CASSLGLAGGQETQYF
TRBV2	TRBJ1-2	CASRYRVLNYGYTF
TRBV7-3	TRBJ2-1	CASSSDRGRIGTWSYNEQFF
TRBV11-2	TRBJ2-7	CASSPASGLAGPSSYEQYF
TRBV9	TRBJ2-7	CASSVDPVTSGEQYF